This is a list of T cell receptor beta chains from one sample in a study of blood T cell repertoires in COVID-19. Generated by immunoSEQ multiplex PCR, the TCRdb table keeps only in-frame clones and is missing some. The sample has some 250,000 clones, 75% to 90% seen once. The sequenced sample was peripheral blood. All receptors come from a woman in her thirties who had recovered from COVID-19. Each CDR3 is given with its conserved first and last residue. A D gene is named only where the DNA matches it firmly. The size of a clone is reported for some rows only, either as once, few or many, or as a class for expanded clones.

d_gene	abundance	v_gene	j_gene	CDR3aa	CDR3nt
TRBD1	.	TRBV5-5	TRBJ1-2	CASTLGDRVTYGYTF	TGTGCCAGCACGCTAGGAGACAGGGTAACCTATGGCTACACCTTC
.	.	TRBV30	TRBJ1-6	CAAQTYNSPLHF	TGTGCCGCACAGACCTATAATTCACCCCTCCACTTT
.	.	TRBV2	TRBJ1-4	CASSFPHTRGRATNEKLFF	TGTGCCAGCAGTTTTCCTCATACCAGGGGTCGTGCAACTAATGAAAAACTGTTTTTT
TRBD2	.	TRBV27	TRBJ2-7	CASSSLAGGLHEQYF	TGTGCCAGCAGTTCGCTAGCGGGGGGGCTTCACGAGCAGTACTTC
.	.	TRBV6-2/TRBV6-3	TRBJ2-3	CASSYSPAGATDTQYF	TGTGCCAGCAGTTACTCCCCGGCGGGGGCAACAGATACGCAGTATTTT
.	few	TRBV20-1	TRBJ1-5	CSASPGYSNQPQHF	TGCAGTGCTAGTCCAGGCTATAGCAATCAGCCCCAGCATTTT
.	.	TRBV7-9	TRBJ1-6	CASSLDRSDSPLHF	TGTGCCAGCAGCTTAGATCGTTCAGATTCACCCCTCCACTTT
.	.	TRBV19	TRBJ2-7	CASSIGGSFQPNHYEQYF	TGTGCCAGTAGTATAGGGGGCAGTTTCCAGCCAAATCACTACGAGCAGTACTTC
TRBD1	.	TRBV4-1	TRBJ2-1	CASRGIPGQTYNEQFF	TGCGCCAGCAGGGGAATACCGGGACAGACCTACAATGAGCAGTTCTTC
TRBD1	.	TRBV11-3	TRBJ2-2	CASSLGDPGTGGSGELFF	TGTGCCAGCAGCTTAGGAGACCCCGGGACAGGGGGCTCCGGGGAGCTGTTTTTT
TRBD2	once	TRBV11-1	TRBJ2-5	CASSPSAGGLQETQYF	TGTGCCAGCAGCCCCTCAGCGGGGGGCCTACAAGAGACCCAGTACTTC
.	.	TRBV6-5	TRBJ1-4	CASSSGGKLFF	TGTGCCAGCAGTTCGGGTGGGAAACTGTTTTTT
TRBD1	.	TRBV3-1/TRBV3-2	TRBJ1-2	CASSQGQGLTGDYGYTF	TGTGCCAGCAGCCAAGGGCAGGGGTTGACAGGGGACTATGGCTACACCTTC
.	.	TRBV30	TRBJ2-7	CAWSLIEYYEQYF	TGTGCCTGGAGTTTGATCGAGTACTACGAGCAGTACTTC
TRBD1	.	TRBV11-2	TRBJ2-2	CASSRLSGDRTSGTGELFF	TGTGCCAGCAGCCGCCTCTCCGGGGACAGGACGTCGGGCACCGGGGAGCTGTTTTTT
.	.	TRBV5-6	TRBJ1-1	CASSLGPLLNTEAFF	TGTGCCAGCAGCTTGGGCCCACTTCTGAACACTGAAGCTTTCTTT
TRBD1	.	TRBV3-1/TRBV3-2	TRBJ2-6	CASSPLPTGTGGSGANVLTF	TGTGCCAGCAGCCCCCTACCGACGGGGACAGGGGGCTCTGGGGCCAACGTCCTGACTTTC
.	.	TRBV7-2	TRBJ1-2	CASSLDSGANYGYTF	TGTGCCAGCAGCTTGGATTCCGGGGCTAACTATGGCTACACCTTC
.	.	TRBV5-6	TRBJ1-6	CASSLVQGSDSPLHF	TGTGCCAGCAGCTTAGTTCAGGGGTCAGATTCACCCCTCCACTTT
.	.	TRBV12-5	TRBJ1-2	CASGLTNRDTFPAGYTF	TGTGCTAGTGGTTTGACAAACCGGGACACCTTCCCGGCGGGCTACACCTTC
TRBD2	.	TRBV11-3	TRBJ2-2	CASSPPSGGFGSGELFF	TGTGCCAGCAGCCCACCAAGCGGGGGGTTTGGTTCCGGGGAGCTGTTTTTT
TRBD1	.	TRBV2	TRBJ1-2	CAIGTGGFGYTF	TGTGCCATTGGGACAGGGGGCTTTGGCTACACCTTC
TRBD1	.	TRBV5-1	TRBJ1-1	CASGDSPNTEAFF	TGCGCCAGCGGGGACAGCCCGAACACTGAAGCTTTCTTT
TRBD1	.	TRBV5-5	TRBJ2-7	CASSSHRDRGQEQYF	TGTGCCAGCAGCTCACACCGGGACAGGGGGCAAGAGCAGTACTTC
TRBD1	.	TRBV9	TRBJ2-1	CASSKPGQGTGEQFF	TGTGCCAGCAGCAAGCCGGGACAGGGGACGGGTGAGCAGTTCTTC
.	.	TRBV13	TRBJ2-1	CASSSWAGLSSYNEQFF	TGTGCCAGCAGCTCATGGGCGGGGTTAAGCTCCTACAATGAGCAGTTCTTC
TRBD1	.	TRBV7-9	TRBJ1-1	CASSYPDRGLAEAFF	TGTGCCAGCAGCTACCCGGACAGGGGGCTCGCTGAAGCTTTCTTT
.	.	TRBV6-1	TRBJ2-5	CASSEETGNQETQYF	TGTGCCAGCAGTGAAGAGACGGGGAACCAAGAGACCCAGTACTTC
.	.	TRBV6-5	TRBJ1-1	CASSYPGLNTEAFF	TGTGCCAGCAGTTACCCAGGGCTGAACACTGAAGCTTTCTTT
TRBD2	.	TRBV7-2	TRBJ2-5	CASSEGLAGGGETQYF	TGTGCCAGCAGCGAGGGACTAGCGGGGGGAGGGGAGACCCAGTACTTC
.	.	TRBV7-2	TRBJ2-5	CASSPLLRETQYF	TGTGCCAGCAGCCCCCTGCTCCGGGAGACCCAGTACTTC
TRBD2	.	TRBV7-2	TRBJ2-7	CASSLGASGGDEQYF	TGTGCCAGCAGCTTAGGTGCTAGCGGGGGCGACGAGCAGTACTTC
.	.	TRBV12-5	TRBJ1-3	CASGFLPSRSGNTIYF	TGTGCTAGTGGTTTCCTCCCTTCCAGGTCTGGAAACACCATATATTTT
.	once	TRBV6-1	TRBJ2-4	CASSEERTANIQYF	TGTGCCAGCAGTGAAGAAAGGACAGCAAACATTCAGTACTTC
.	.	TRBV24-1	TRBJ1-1	CATSDSSQGRDTEAFF	TGTGCCACCAGTGATTCGTCACAGGGCCGGGACACTGAAGCTTTCTTT